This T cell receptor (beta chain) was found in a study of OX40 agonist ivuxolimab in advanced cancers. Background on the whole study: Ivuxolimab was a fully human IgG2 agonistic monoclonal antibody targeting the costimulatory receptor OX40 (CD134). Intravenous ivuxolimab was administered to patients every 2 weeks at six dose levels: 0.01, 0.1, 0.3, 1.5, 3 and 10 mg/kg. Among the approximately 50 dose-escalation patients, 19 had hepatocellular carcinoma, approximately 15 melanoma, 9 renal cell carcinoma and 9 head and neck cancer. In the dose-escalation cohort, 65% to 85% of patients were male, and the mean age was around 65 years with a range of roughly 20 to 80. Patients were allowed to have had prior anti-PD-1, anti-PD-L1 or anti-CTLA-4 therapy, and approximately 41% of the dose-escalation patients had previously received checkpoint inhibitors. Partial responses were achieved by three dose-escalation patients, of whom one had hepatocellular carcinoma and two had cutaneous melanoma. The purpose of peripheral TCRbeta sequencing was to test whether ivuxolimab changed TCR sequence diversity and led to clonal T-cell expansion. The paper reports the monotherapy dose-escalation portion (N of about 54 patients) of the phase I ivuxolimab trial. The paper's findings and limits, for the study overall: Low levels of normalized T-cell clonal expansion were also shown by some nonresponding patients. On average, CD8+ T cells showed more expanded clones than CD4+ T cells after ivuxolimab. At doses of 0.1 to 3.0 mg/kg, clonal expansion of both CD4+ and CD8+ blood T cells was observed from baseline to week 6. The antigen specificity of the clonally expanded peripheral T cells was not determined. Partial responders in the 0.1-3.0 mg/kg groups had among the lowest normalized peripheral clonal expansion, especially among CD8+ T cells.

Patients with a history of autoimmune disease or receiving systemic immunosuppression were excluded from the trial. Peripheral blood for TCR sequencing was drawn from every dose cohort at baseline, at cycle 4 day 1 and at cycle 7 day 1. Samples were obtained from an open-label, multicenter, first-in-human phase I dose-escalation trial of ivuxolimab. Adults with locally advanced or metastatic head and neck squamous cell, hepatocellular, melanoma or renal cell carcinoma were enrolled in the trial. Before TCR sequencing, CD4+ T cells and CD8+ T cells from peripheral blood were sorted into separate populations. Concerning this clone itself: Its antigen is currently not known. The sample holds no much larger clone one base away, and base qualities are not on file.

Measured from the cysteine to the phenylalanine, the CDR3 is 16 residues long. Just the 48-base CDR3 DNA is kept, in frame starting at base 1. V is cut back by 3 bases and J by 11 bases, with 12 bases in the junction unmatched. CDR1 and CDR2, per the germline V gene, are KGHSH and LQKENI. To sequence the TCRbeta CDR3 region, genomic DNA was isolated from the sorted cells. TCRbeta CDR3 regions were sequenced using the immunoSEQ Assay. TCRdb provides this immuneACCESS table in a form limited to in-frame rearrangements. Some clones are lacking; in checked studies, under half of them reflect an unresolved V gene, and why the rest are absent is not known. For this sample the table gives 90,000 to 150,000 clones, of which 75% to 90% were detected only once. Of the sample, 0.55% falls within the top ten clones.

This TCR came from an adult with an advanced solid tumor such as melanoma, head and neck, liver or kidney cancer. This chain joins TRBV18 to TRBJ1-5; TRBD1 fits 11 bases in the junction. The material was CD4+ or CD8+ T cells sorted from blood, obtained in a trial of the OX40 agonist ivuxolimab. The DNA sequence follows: TGTGCCAGCTCACCCGGGACAGGGGGAAAATGGGAAACCCAGCATTTT. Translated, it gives CASSPGTGGKWETQHF.